This T cell receptor (beta chain) was sequenced in a study of response to subunit inactivated influenza vaccine. With regard to this clonotype: Its antigen is as yet unknown.

Using its own MiXCR run on the RT-PCR reads, TCRdb lists one record per CDR3 protein. The data hold around 490,000 distinct CDR3 sequences, with less than 8% observed a single time. Study results and limitations: Few additional T cells are recruited per seasonal influenza vaccination, authors suggested.

Germline V gives CDR1 SGDLS, CDR2 YYNGEE. This CDR3 is 14 amino acids long. Trimming took off 2 bases at V and 4 bases at J, with 10 bases between the two ends. The TCR was taken from a man aged 45 to 75 who received an inactivated influenza vaccine. The gene calls are TRBV9 and TRBJ1-3, with no clear D. The sample consisted of PBMCs from blood, taken around 2 years after vaccination. CDR3 region: CASSVLSEGNTIYF. The CDR3 DNA reads TGTGCCAGCAGCGTCTTGTCCGAGGGAAACACCATATATTTT.